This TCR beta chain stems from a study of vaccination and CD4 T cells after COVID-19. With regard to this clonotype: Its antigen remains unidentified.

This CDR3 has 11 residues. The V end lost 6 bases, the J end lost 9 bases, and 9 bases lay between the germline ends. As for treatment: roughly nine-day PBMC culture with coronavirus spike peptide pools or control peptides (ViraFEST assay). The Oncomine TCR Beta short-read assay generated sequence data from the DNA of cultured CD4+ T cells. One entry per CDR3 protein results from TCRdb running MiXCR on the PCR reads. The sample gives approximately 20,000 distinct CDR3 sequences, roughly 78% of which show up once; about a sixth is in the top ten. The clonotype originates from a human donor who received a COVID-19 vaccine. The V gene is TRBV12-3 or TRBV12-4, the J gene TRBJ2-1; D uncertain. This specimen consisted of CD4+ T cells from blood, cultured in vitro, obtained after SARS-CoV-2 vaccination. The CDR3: CASRLLGEQFF. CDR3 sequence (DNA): TGTGCCAGCAGGCTCTTGGGTGAGCAGTTCTTC.